These T cell receptor beta chains were read from a single sample in a study of blood T cell repertoires in COVID-19. Assay used: immunoSEQ multiplex PCR; TCRdb lists only in-frame clones, some missing. This sample yields about 160,000 clones, of which roughly four fifths are seen a single time; 15% belongs to the top ten. The specimen sequenced was peripheral blood. Receptor source: a human donor with acute or convalescent COVID-19. The donor label of this sample is uncertain. Both conserved end residues are part of each CDR3. D genes are given only for firm matches. The size of a clone is reported for some rows only, either as once, few or many, or as a class for expanded clones.

>TRBJ2-5|NA|TRBV5-4|TRBD1
CASSPSPDREQETQYF
TGTGCCAGCAGCCCATCCCCGGACAGGGAACAAGAGACCCAGTACTTC
>TRBJ1-3|NA|TRBV6-5|TRBD1
CASSFDRGPGNTIYF
TGTGCCAGCAGTTTCGACAGGGGGCCTGGAAACACCATATATTTT
>TRBJ2-7|NA|TRBV19|NA
CASKNSGVYEQYF
TGTGCCAGTAAAAATAGCGGAGTCTACGAGCAGTACTTC
>TRBJ1-2|NA|TRBV19|NA
CASRGDTYGYTF
TGTGCCAGTAGAGGGGACACCTATGGCTACACCTTC
>TRBJ2-3|once|TRBV6-5|TRBD2
CASRPSGGTDTQYF
TGTGCCAGCCGCCCTAGCGGGGGCACAGATACGCAGTATTTT
>TRBJ1-5|NA|TRBV18|NA
CASSLQQGINQPQHF
TGTGCCAGCTCACTTCAGCAGGGGATCAATCAGCCCCAGCATTTT
>TRBJ1-2|NA|TRBV7-2|NA
CASSLSAGPNYGYTF
TGTGCCAGCAGCTTGAGTGCGGGTCCGAACTATGGCTACACCTTC
>TRBJ2-7|once|TRBV7-9|NA
CASSPPEVAYEQYF
TGTGCCAGCAGCCCGCCCGAGGTAGCCTACGAGCAGTACTTC
>TRBJ1-4|NA|TRBV18|NA
CASSPGGVNEKLFF
TGTGCCAGCTCGCCTGGCGGTGTTAATGAAAAACTGTTTTTT
>TRBJ2-1|NA|TRBV7-3|NA
CASSPRDNYNEQFF
TGTGCCAGCAGCCCCCGGGACAACTACAATGAGCAGTTCTTC
>TRBJ1-5|NA|TRBV30|NA
CAWSISGAQHF
TGTGCCTGGAGTATTTCAGGGGCCCAGCATTTT
>TRBJ1-2|NA|TRBV12-3/TRBV12-4|NA
CASSLREWGYTF
TGTGCCAGCAGTTTACGGGAGTGGGGCTACACCTTC
>TRBJ1-1|many|TRBV6-1|NA
CASSERGNTEAFF
TGTGCCAGCAGTGAAAGGGGGAACACTGAAGCTTTCTTT
>TRBJ2-1|NA|TRBV19|TRBD1
CASRKQGFPYNEQFF
TGTGCCAGTAGAAAACAGGGGTTTCCCTACAATGAGCAGTTCTTC
>TRBJ2-7|few|TRBV30|NA
CAWGFSGGVLYF
TGTGCCTGGGGATTTTCAGGAGGGGTACTTTACTTC
>TRBJ1-4|once|TRBV5-3|NA
CARSLVPSNEKLFF
TGTGCCAGAAGCTTGGTTCCTTCTAATGAAAAACTGTTTTTT
>TRBJ2-7|NA|TRBV7-9|NA
CASSSQGYEQYF
TGTGCCAGCAGCTCACAGGGTTACGAGCAGTACTTC
>TRBJ2-7|NA|TRBV7-2|NA
CASSPPPGLWGEQYF
TGTGCCAGCAGCCCACCTCCGGGACTCTGGGGAGAGCAGTACTTC
>TRBJ1-5|few|TRBV19|NA
CASSIGPPQTGEPQHF
TGTGCCAGTAGTATAGGCCCCCCCCAAACCGGGGAGCCCCAGCATTTT
>TRBJ1-4|once|TRBV19|NA
CASSGGAGNEKLFF
TGTGCCAGTAGTGGCGGGGCGGGGAATGAAAAACTGTTTTTT
>TRBJ2-7|few|TRBV6-5|NA
CASRKKPGDYEQYF
TGTGCCAGCAGGAAGAAGCCCGGGGATTACGAGCAGTACTTC
>TRBJ2-7|few|TRBV11-2|TRBD1
CASSLDRVQDRASF
TGTGCCAGCAGCTTAGATCGTGTACAGGACAGGGCCTCATTC
>TRBJ2-7|NA|TRBV2|TRBD2
CASRGGSYEQYF
TGTGCCAGCAGGGGGGGGTCCTACGAGCAGTACTTC